This T cell receptor beta chain was found in a study of tumor-infiltrating lymphocytes in primary liver carcinoma. Concerning this clonotype itself: What it binds is not known.

Making TCR beta cDNA involved approximately 0.5 ug total RNA and a constant-region primer. Slightly modified ARM-PCR with three nested multiplex PCR rounds yielded TCR beta libraries. Each of the first two PCR rounds ran approximately 10 cycles with TRBV1-TRBV30 forward and C-beta reverse primers. TCRdb used MiXCR to reprocess the multiplex PCR reads, holding one entry per CDR3 protein. This sample has more than 55,000 distinct CDR3 sequences, with 71% found just once. Investigators took RNA and DNA out together from roughly 21-30 mg of unsorted bulk tissue. Enrolled patients were chronically infected with HBV and treatment-naive. The authors sampled five separate regions per tumor. Over 80% of the cells in every tumor sample were viable tumor cells. Study-wide results and limits: The 250 largest clones made up significantly more of tumor than blood repertoires (p = 0.039).

V was clipped by 5 bases and J by 8 bases; unmatched bases: 17. CDR3 length: 16 residues. Germline CDR1 reads SGHRS; CDR2 reads YFSETQ. Sequencing was done on a sample of liver tumor tissue from sampling region 2. The subset here: tumor region T2, inferior pole. The chain is built from TRBV5-1 and TRBJ2-3; TRBD2 agrees at 7 bases. This clonotype originated in a man aged 35-49 years with primary liver carcinoma and hepatitis B virus infection. The CDR3 here is CASRPSAGANSVTQYF. The CDR3 DNA sequence: TGCGCCAGCAGACCTAGCGCGGGAGCGAACAGCGTTACGCAGTATTTT.